This TCR beta chain comes out of a study of T cells in Graves' hyperthyroidism and ophthalmopathy. V was pared by 4 bases and J by 0 bases, with 2 bases of the junction left unmatched. Germline assignment: CDR1 SGHDT and CDR2 YYEEEE. CDR3 size: 14 residues. The sample holds many counts of this clonotype. Its antigen is not identified. Regions amplified from RNA transcripts were the TCR beta CDR3 regions. TCR CDR3 regions were first amplified by RT-PCR with HTBI primers. A single record per CDR3 protein comes from TCRdb applying MiXCR to the multiplex PCR reads. The table shows approximately 430,000 distinct CDR3 sequences, with 15% to 17% occurring only once. General study points: Ophthalmopathy onset followed model prediction by a median approximately six months.

Patients aged 18 to 65 had newly diagnosed hyperthyroidism lasting under 2 months. The source is a woman between 18 and 30 years old with Graves' hyperthyroidism. The rearrangement uses TRBV5-6 and TRBJ2-5; TRBD1 agrees at 8 bases. The material sequenced was blood. CDR3 DNA sequence: TGTGCCAGCAGCGGGACAGGAGACCAAGAGACCCAGTACTTC. Protein product: CASSGTGDQETQYF.